This T cell receptor (beta chain) derives from a study of cytomegalovirus exposure and HLA in healthy donors. Study results and caveats: Roughly 170 TCR beta chains were listed as cytomegalovirus-associated. Sequencing artifact likely explains a cluster of highly shared sequence variants. Highest at DRB1 and lowest at HLA-C, TCR association rates differed among HLA loci in a later analysis. The dataset shows that most TCR sequences were rare, while some public TCRs occurred in many donors.

For this clone: Antigen: not known.

Use of 60 Vbeta and 13 Jbeta primers characterized the PCR. Measured with immunoSEQ multiplex PCR; TCRdb has only the in-frame clones, and not every one. The sample holds over 100,000 clones, over 80% seen once. The CDR3 spans 15 residues. V shed 1 base and J shed 4 bases, with 14 bases lying between them. The germline V gene has CDR1 SGHRS and CDR2 YFSETQ. The sample was PBMCs. The origin of this receptor is a man aged 25-40 years in good health and CMV-seronegative. The chain carries TRBV5-1 and TRBJ1-1; D is perhaps TRBD1 (6 bases). CDR3 in DNA: TGCGCCAGCAGCTTGCTACAGGGACGGGGCACTGAAGCTTTCTTT. Its translation: CASSLLQGRGTEAFF.